The 27 T cell receptor beta chains given below trace back to one sample, sequenced in a study of T cells in narcolepsy. Profiling relied on immunoSEQ multiplex PCR, and the TCRdb table lists in-frame clones only, not all of them. The sample gives about 27,000 clones, about 80% of which show up once; 3.4% is in the top ten. The sample taken for sequencing was CD45RA- memory CD4+ T cells from PBMCs. The receptors stem from a human donor with narcolepsy.

The genes are TRBV6-5 and TRBJ2-7; possible D gene TRBD1, 5 bases. Germline lookup yields CDR1 MNHEY and CDR2 SVGAGI. V shed 4 bases and J shed 3 bases, with 16 bases lying between them. The CDR3 has 15 residues. The CDR3 loop reads CASSSTSGHLYEQYF. CDR3 nucleotide sequence: TGTGCCAGCAGTTCCACCTCAGGGCATCTCTACGAGCAGTACTTC.

This clone appeared a single time. The chain is built from TRBV18 and TRBJ2-5, with D possibly being TRBD2 (5 bases). Trimming took off 3 bases at V and 3 bases at J, with 14 bases between the two ends. This CDR3 is built from 15 residues. CDR1 KGHSH and CDR2 LQKENI come from the germline V gene. CDR3 coding DNA: TGTGCCAGCTCACCGGACGCGCCCGGGGAAGAGACCCAGTACTTC. Translation: CASSPDAPGEETQYF.

The CDR3 loop reads CASSGRTGGLNTGELFF. The CDR3 DNA is TGTGCCAGCAGCGGTCGGACAGGGGGCCTGAACACCGGGGAGCTGTTTTTT. The chain uses TRBV7-9 and TRBJ2-2; 11 nucleotides align to TRBD1. The CDR3 has 17 residues. The germline V gene has CDR1 SEHNR and CDR2 FQNEAQ (reference sequence). V gave up 5 bases and J gave up 1 base; unmatched junction bases: 6.

This clone showed up just once. CDR3 sequence reads: CASSLQAGGPLNEQFF. Written as DNA, the CDR3 is TGTGCCAGCAGCTTGCAAGCGGGGGGCCCCCTTAATGAGCAGTTCTTC. The chain has TRBV7-2 and TRBJ2-1; 9 bases agree with TRBD2. Germline-derived CDR1 and CDR2 are SGHTA and FQGNSA. The CDR3 contains 16 residues. V was pared by 3 bases and J by 7 bases, with 10 bases of the junction left unmatched.

The chain uses TRBV19 and TRBJ1-2; 7 nucleotides agree with TRBD1. Per the germline V gene, CDR1 is LNHDA and CDR2 is SQIVND (reference sequence). The CDR3 has 17 amino acids. J was trimmed by 1 base and V by 0 bases; bases with no gene match: 8. DNA of the CDR3: TGTGCCAGTAGTATAGATATGGACAGGCAGATTAACTATGGCTACACCTTC. Translation: CASSIDMDRQINYGYTF.

V is TRBV4-1 and J is TRBJ2-3; unclear D gene. Germline V lookup: CDR1 MGHRA, CDR2 YSYEKL. The CDR3 is made up of 13 amino acids. The ends were cut back, 0 bases at V and 7 bases at J, with 8 bases in the middle. In nucleotides, the CDR3 is TGCGCCAGCAGCCAAGAGTTTGGGTATACGCAGTATTTT. Its translation is CASSQEFGYTQYF.

This chain's CDR3 is CASSMGWQGNYGYTF. For the CDR3, the DNA is TGTGCCAGTAGTATGGGTTGGCAGGGGAACTATGGCTACACCTTC. The chain links TRBV19 to TRBJ1-2, with D possibly matching TRBD1 (6 bases). Per the germline V gene, CDR1 is LNHDA and CDR2 is SQIVND (reference sequence). The CDR3 covers 15 residues. With 3 bases removed from V and 2 bases from J, the gap between germline ends came to 13 bases.

The chain employs TRBV6-5 and TRBJ1-2, with D possibly being TRBD1 (5 bases). The V gene's germline CDR1 is MNHEY and CDR2 SVGAGI. There are 15 residues in the CDR3. V was pared by 2 bases and J by 6 bases, with 16 bases between. CDR3 protein: CASSYVSGTHNGYTF. CDR3 coding DNA: TGTGCCAGCAGTTACGTGTCCGGGACCCATAATGGCTACACCTTC.

The V and J genes are TRBV25-1 and TRBJ1-2, with 7 bases that match TRBD1. The ends lost 1 base at V and 4 bases at J; junction bases unmatched: 12. Germline V lookup: CDR1 MGHDK, CDR2 SYGVNS. The CDR3 is 17 residues long. CDR3 amino acids: CASSESWDSVRSYGYTF. The DNA for the CDR3 is TGTGCCAGCAGTGAATCTTGGGACAGTGTGAGGAGCTATGGCTACACCTTC.

The chain has TRBV19 and TRBJ1-1; D remains ambiguous. The CDR3 is 11 residues long. CDR1 is LNHDA, CDR2 SQIVND, per germline (reference sequence). Trimming left V 11 bases short and J 5 bases short, with 12 bases between. The DNA for the CDR3 is TGTGCCGCGAAGGGATGGACTGAAGCTTTCTTT. As protein: CAAKGWTEAFF. Based on the CDR3 plus reference TRBV19 and TRBJ1-1, the full variable domain is DGGITQSPKYLFRKEGQNVTLSCEQNLNHDAMYWYRQDPGQGLRLIYYSQIVNDFQKGDIAEGYSVSREKKESFPLTVTSAQKNPTAFYLCAAKGWTEAFFGQGTRLTVV.

This chain connects TRBV11-3 to TRBJ2-1, with D possibly matching TRBD2 (7 bases). The CDR3 runs to 15 residues. Per the germline V gene, CDR1 is SGHNT and CDR2 is YENEEA. The ends were cut back, 4 bases at V and 6 bases at J, with 16 bases in the middle. The CDR3 DNA reads TGTGCCAGCAGCTCCGGGGGGCCAACTCCCAATGAGCAGTTCTTC. Protein product: CASSSGGPTPNEQFF.

The chain combines TRBV20-1 with TRBJ2-7, with D unresolved. CDR3 length: 10 amino acids. Germline CDR1 and CDR2: DFQATT and SNEGSKA (reference sequence). V lost 2 bases and J 6 bases, leaving 5 bases between the germline ends. The CDR3 DNA reads TGCAGTGCTAGATATGGCGAGCAGTACTTC. Its translation is CSARYGEQYF.

The chain couples TRBV30 to TRBJ1-1; D is uncertain. This CDR3 has 12 amino acids. V lost 2 bases and J 3 bases, leaving 7 bases between the germline ends. Germline V gene lookup returns CDR1 GTSNPN and CDR2 SVGIG (reference sequence). The CDR3, as DNA: TGTGCCTGGAGTAAGGTATACACTGAAGCTTTCTTT. Translating it yields CAWSKVYTEAFF.

V and J are TRBV7-3 and TRBJ2-5; 7 nucleotides line up with TRBD2. Germline lookup yields CDR1 SGHTA and CDR2 FQGTGA. The CDR3 length is 13 residues. The V and J ends lost 1 base and 4 bases, in that order; junction bases with no gene match: 0. The CDR3 DNA is TGTGCCAGCAGCTTAAGGGAGGGAGAGACCCAGTACTTC. Its translation is CASSLREGETQYF.

V is TRBV7-9 and J is TRBJ2-6, with a tentative D call TRBD1 (6 bases). CDR3 length: 14 amino acids. Germline V gene lookup returns CDR1 SEHNR and CDR2 FQNEAQ (reference sequence). CDR3 region: CGTGSLSGANVLTF. The CDR3, as DNA: TGTGGAACAGGGTCCCTCTCTGGGGCCAACGTCCTGACTTTC.

The rearrangement uses TRBV7-6 and TRBJ2-7, with 7 bases matching TRBD1. The length of the CDR3 is 16 residues. The trim removed 5 bases at V and 4 bases at J, leaving 14 bases unmatched. Germline V gene data show CDR1 as SGHVS and CDR2 as FNYEAQ. The CDR3 protein is CASSPRLRQGGYEQYF. CDR3 sequence (DNA): TGTGCCAGCAGCCCCCGGCTACGACAGGGTGGATACGAGCAGTACTTC.

The chain combines TRBV6-1 with TRBJ2-2; the match to TRBD1 covers 8 bases. The V and J ends lost 10 bases and 6 bases, in that order; junction bases with no gene match: 10. The CDR3 loop spans 14 amino acids. Germline V CDR1 and CDR2: MNHNS, SASEGT. CDR3 protein: CATSGTGYPGELFF. The CDR3 DNA follows: TGTGCCACTTCCGGGACAGGATATCCCGGGGAGCTGTTTTTT.

This clone appeared a single time. The chain employs TRBV6-6 and TRBJ2-3, with D perhaps TRBD1 or TRBD2 (5 bases each). Germline V gene sequence: CDR1 MNHNY, CDR2 SVGAGI (reference sequence). The CDR3 extends over 15 amino acids. Trimming took 5 bases from V and 2 from J, leaving 14 bases between them. Here the CDR3 reads CASSKTGPYTDTQYF. The CDR3 region has the DNA TGTGCCAGCAGTAAAACGGGACCTTACACAGATACGCAGTATTTT.

This clone was picked up one time. The chain has TRBV6-5 and TRBJ2-3; TRBD1 matches 8 bases. Germline V gene lookup returns CDR1 MNHEY and CDR2 SVGAGI. V shed 7 bases, J shed 6 bases, and the junction held 6 bases outside the gene matches. The CDR3 consists of 13 residues. The CDR3 reads CASTRTGLDTQYF. DNA for the CDR3: TGTGCCAGCACCCGGACAGGGTTGGATACGCAGTATTTT.

This sequence joins TRBV27 and TRBJ2-2; TRBD1 matches at 8 bases. The V and J ends lost 5 bases and 6 bases, in that order; junction bases with no gene match: 11. This CDR3 is built from 16 residues. Germline loops: CDR1 MNHEY, CDR2 SMNVEV (reference sequence). CDR3 nucleotide sequence: TGTGCCAGCAGTCAAAACCGCAGGGGGCGCCCCGGGGAGCTGTTTTTT. Its protein is CASSQNRRGRPGELFF.

The CDR3 sequence is CASKSPTAGGLQETQYF. For the CDR3, the DNA is TGTGCCAGTAAATCCCCAACAGCGGGGGGGCTCCAAGAGACCCAGTACTTC. This chain connects TRBV19 to TRBJ2-5; 10 nucleotides match TRBD2. Germline V gives CDR1 LNHDA, CDR2 SQIVND (reference sequence). The CDR3 consists of 17 residues. Trimming took 7 bases from V and 1 from J; bases not matched to a gene: 12.

The chain couples TRBV7-7 to TRBJ2-3, with 9 bases aligning to TRBD2. V lost 5 bases to trimming and J lost 5 bases; unmatched junction nucleotides: 8. The germline CDR1 and CDR2 sequences are SSHAT and FNYEAQ (reference sequence). The CDR3 covers 15 residues. The CDR3 DNA reads TGTGCCAGCAGCCTCAGCGGGGGGAGTGGAGATACGCAGTATTTT. This gives the protein CASSLSGGSGDTQYF. Variable domain in full (rest from reference TRBV7-7 and TRBJ2-3): GAGVSQSPRYKVTKRGQDVTLRCDPISSHATLYWYQQALGQGPEFLTYFNYEAQPDKSGLPSDRFSAERPEGSISTLTIQRTEQRDSAMYRCASSLSGGSGDTQYFGPGTRLTVL.

This clone was observed a single time. The chain links TRBV5-5 to TRBJ1-2; weak D call: TRBD1 (5 bases). V was shortened by 0 bases and J by 3 bases, with 12 bases between the two germline ends. Looked up from germline, CDR1 is SGHKS and CDR2 is YYEKEE (reference sequence). The CDR3 totals 15 residues. The CDR3: CASSLGSGDHYGYTF. The CDR3 nucleotides read TGTGCCAGCAGCTTGGGTTCGGGGGATCACTATGGCTACACCTTC. The complete variable domain, with remaining parts taken from reference TRBV5-5 and TRBJ1-2, reads DAGVTQSPTHLIKTRGQQVTLRCSPISGHKSVSWYQQVLGQGPQFIFQYYEKEERGRGNFPDRFSARQFPNYSSELNVNALLLGDSALYLCASSLGSGDHYGYTFGSGTRLTVV.

As concerns this clone: A read error may account for a junction end that differs from germline. Distinct nucleotide sequences in the sample also encode this CDR3. The CDR3 bases are TGTGCCAGCAGTATATCCACCGGGACATTCCTAGTTAATTATGGCTACACCTTC. Residues: CASSISTGTFLVNYGYTF. The V gene is TRBV19, the J gene TRBJ1-2; D possibly corresponds to TRBD1 (6 bases). The V gene's germline CDR1 is LNHDA and CDR2 SQIVND (reference sequence). This CDR3 region has 18 residues.

The chain is built from TRBV9 and TRBJ2-5, with D possibly being TRBD2 (6 bases). CDR1 is SGDLS, CDR2 YYNGEE, per germline. There are 15 residues in the CDR3. Deletions cut 0 bases from V and 5 bases from J, with 14 bases between. The CDR3 loop is CASSVGFGGTETQYF. In nucleotides, the CDR3 is TGTGCCAGCAGCGTAGGATTTGGCGGGACGGAGACCCAGTACTTC.

The chain employs TRBV6-6 and TRBJ1-1; 8 bases agree with TRBD1. Losses at the gene ends were 5 bases for V and 3 bases for J; bases not matched to a gene: 5. The V gene's germline CDR1 is MNHNY and CDR2 SVGAGI (reference sequence). This CDR3 has 14 residues. CDR3 in DNA: TGTGCCAGCAGTGAGACAGGGGACGACACTGAAGCTTTCTTT. Residues: CASSETGDDTEAFF.

V usage is TRBV29-1 and J usage is TRBJ1-1; D gene uncertain. The V gene lost 7 bases and the J gene lost 3 bases, with 12 bases spanning the gap. CDR1 is SQVTM and CDR2 is ANQGSEA in the germline V gene. The CDR3 length is 12 residues. The CDR3 sequence: CSALEGYTEAFF. The CDR3 bases are TGCAGCGCACTAGAGGGCTACACTGAAGCTTTCTTT.